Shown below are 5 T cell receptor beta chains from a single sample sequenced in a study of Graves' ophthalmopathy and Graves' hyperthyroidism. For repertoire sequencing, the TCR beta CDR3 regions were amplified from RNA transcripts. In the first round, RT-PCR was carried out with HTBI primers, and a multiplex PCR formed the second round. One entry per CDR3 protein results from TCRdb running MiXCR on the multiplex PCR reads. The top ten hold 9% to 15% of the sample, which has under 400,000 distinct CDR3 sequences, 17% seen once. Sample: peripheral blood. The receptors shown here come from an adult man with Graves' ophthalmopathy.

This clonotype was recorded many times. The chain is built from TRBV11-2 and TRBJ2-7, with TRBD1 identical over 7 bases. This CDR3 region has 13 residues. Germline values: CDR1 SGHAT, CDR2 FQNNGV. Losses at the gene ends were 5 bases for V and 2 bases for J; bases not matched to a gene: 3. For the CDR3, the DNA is TGTGCCAGCAGCACGGGACAGACCTACGAGCAGTACTTC. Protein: CASSTGQTYEQYF.

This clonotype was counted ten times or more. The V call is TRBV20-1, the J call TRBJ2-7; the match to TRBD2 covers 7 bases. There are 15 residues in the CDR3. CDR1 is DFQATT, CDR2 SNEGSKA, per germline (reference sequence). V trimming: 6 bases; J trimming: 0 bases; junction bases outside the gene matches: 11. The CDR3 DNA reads TGCAGTGCAGCCGGGCGGGGAGGGCTCTCCTACGAGCAGTACTTC. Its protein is CSAAGRGGLSYEQYF.

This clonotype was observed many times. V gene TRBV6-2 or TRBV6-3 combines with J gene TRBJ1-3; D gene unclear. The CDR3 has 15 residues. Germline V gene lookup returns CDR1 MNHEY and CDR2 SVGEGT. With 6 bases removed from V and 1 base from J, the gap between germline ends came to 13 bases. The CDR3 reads CASRPTVSSGNTIYF. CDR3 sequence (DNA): TGTGCCAGCAGGCCCACAGTGTCATCTGGAAACACCATATATTTT.

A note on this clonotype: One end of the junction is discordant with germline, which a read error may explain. CDR3 amino acids: CASSVVGNYEQSF. The DNA of the CDR3 is TGTGCCAGCAGTGTAGTGGGGAACTACGAGCAGTCCTTC. The chain joins TRBV6-1 to TRBJ2-7, with no clear D. Germline CDR1 is MNHNS and CDR2 is SASEGT. This CDR3 has 13 amino acids.

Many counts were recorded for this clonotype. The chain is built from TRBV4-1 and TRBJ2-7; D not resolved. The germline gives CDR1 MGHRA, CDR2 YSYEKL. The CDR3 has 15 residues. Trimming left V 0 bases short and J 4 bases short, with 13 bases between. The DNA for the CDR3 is TGCGCCAGCAGCCAAGATTTTCTGGGCAATTACGAGCAGTACTTC. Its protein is CASSQDFLGNYEQYF.